A single sample is the source of the 13 T cell receptor beta chains below, sequenced in a study of blood T cell repertoires in COVID-19 (dated by TCRdb to 2020 to 2022). Libraries were constructed by the immunoSEQ multiplex PCR assay. The table was pulled from immuneACCESS by TCRdb, which kept in-frame rearrangements only. Such tables lose some clones; where checked, under half of the loss comes from unresolved V genes, and the rest has no known cause. The sample table lists approximately 93,000 clones, 88% of them with a count of one. Roughly 2% of the sample is taken by the ten largest. Sequencing was performed on peripheral blood. These receptors all come from a man aged 45 to 65 with COVID-19, enrolled during active disease.

J is TRBJ2-1 and V is TRBV24-1; tentative D call: TRBD1 (6 bases). Germline CDR1 and CDR2: KGHDR and SFDVKD. CDR3 length: 16 amino acids. Trimming removed 2 bases at V and 6 bases at J, with 16 bases between. The CDR3 region has the DNA TGTGCCACCAGTGATTCAGGGACAAGCCCGGCCAATGAGCAGTTCTTC. It encodes CATSDSGTSPANEQFF.

The chain uses TRBV30 and TRBJ2-3, with 7 bases lining up with TRBD1. V was clipped by 4 bases and J by 1 base; unmatched bases: 8. The CDR3 covers 15 residues. The germline gives CDR1 GTSNPN, CDR2 SVGIG (reference sequence). CDR3 DNA: TGTGCCTGGAACTCTAAGGGGGCAGGCACAGATACGCAGTATTTT. This translates into CAWNSKGAGTDTQYF. The whole variable domain, remainder taken from reference TRBV30 and TRBJ2-3, is SQTIHQWPATLVQPVGSPLSLECTVEGTSNPNLYWYRQAAGRGLQLLFYSVGIGQISSEVPQNLSASRPQDRQFILSSKKLLLSDSGFYLCAWNSKGAGTDTQYFGPGTRLTVL.

The chain combines TRBV2 with TRBJ2-7, with D tentatively TRBD1 (5 bases). Trimming removed 4 bases at V and 3 bases at J, with 13 bases between. Germline lookup yields CDR1 SNHLY and CDR2 FYNNEI. This CDR3 has 14 residues. The chain's CDR3 is CASSVGQGFYEQYF. CDR3 bases: TGTGCCAGCAGTGTGGGGCAGGGCTTCTACGAGCAGTACTTC. Filled out from reference TRBV2 and TRBJ2-7, the complete variable domain reads EPEVTQTPSHQVTQMGQEVILRCVPISNHLYFYWYRQILGQKVEFLVSFYNNEISEKSEIFDDQFSVERPDGSNFTLKIRSTKLEDSAMYFCASSVGQGFYEQYFGPGTRLTVT.

V and J are TRBV9 and TRBJ1-6, with 7 bases fitting TRBD1. Germline lookup yields CDR1 SGDLS and CDR2 YYNGEE. After removal of 0 bases from V and 7 bases from J, the junction contained 7 bases not matched to a gene. The CDR3 is made up of 16 amino acids. The CDR3 region is CASSVVGGGQNSPLHF. The CDR3 bases are TGTGCCAGCAGCGTAGTCGGAGGGGGCCAGAATTCACCCCTCCACTTT.

This clone was detected once. J is TRBJ1-5 and V is TRBV27; 7 bases are shared with TRBD1. V was clipped by 5 bases and J by 0 bases; unmatched bases: 7. This CDR3 region has 16 residues. Looked up from germline, CDR1 is MNHEY and CDR2 is SMNVEV (reference sequence). In DNA form, the CDR3 reads TGTGCCAGCAGTCCTGGACAGGTAGTTAGCAATCAGCCCCAGCATTTT. Residues: CASSPGQVVSNQPQHF.

J is TRBJ1-6 and V is TRBV2; D is possibly TRBD1 (5 bases). Germline loops: CDR1 SNHLY, CDR2 FYNNEI. V was cut by 6 bases and J by 4 bases, with 13 bases left in between. The CDR3 has 15 residues. The CDR3 nucleotides read TGTGCCAGCAGGGGCGGGGACCTTTATAATTCACCCCTCCACTTT. Encoded protein: CASRGGDLYNSPLHF.

This rearrangement joins TRBV4-1 to TRBJ1-2; TRBD1 matches 7 bases. Germline CDR1 reads MGHRA; CDR2 reads YSYEKL. J was trimmed by 4 bases and V by 4 bases; bases with no gene match: 12. This CDR3 is built from 16 residues. CDR3 nucleotides: TGCGCCAGCAGCCCAGACAGGGTCTCGAACGGCTATGGCTACACCTTC. Its protein is CASSPDRVSNGYGYTF.

This clone appeared a single time. The V call is TRBV9, the J call TRBJ1-2; D remains ambiguous. This CDR3 is built from 13 residues. CDR1 is SGDLS and CDR2 is YYNGEE in the germline V gene. Trimming shortened V by 0 bases and J by 5 bases, and 8 bases separated the two germline ends. The CDR3 DNA follows: TGTGCCAGCAGCGTAGCTACTGATTATGGCTACACCTTC. This sequence encodes CASSVATDYGYTF.

This clone showed up just once. V usage is TRBV6-5 and J usage is TRBJ2-2; D perhaps matches TRBD1 (5 bases). Trimming pared 8 bases from V and 0 bases from J, leaving 10 bases between. The CDR3 runs to 14 residues. CDR1 is MNHEY, CDR2 SVGAGI, per germline. CDR3 sequence reads: CASEWGANTGELFF. The CDR3 coding sequence is TGTGCCAGCGAGTGGGGCGCGAACACCGGGGAGCTGTTTTTT.

The chain couples TRBV28 to TRBJ1-2; TRBD1 is a possible D gene (5 bases). The germline CDR1 and CDR2 sequences are MDHEN and SYDVKM. CDR3 length: 12 residues. The V end lost 11 bases, the J end lost 2 bases, and 12 bases lay between the germline ends. This CDR3 reads CAGRKGNYGYTF. As DNA, the CDR3 is TGTGCCGGGCGTAAGGGGAACTATGGCTACACCTTC.

The chain couples TRBV12-3 or TRBV12-4 to TRBJ1-1; D gene unclear. The CDR3 spans 13 residues. V was pared by 5 bases and J by 1 base, with 8 bases between. The CDR3 protein is CASSPPKNTEAFF. For the CDR3, the DNA is TGTGCCAGCAGTCCCCCCAAGAACACTGAAGCTTTCTTT.

This chain connects TRBV7-9 to TRBJ2-7; TRBD1 matches 8 bases. The CDR3 consists of 14 residues. Germline CDR1 reads SEHNR; CDR2 reads FQNEAQ (reference sequence). J was trimmed by 2 bases and V by 5 bases; bases with no gene match: 5. CDR3 bases: TGTGCCAGCAGCCCCGGACAGGGACCCTACGAGCAGTACTTC. This codes for CASSPGQGPYEQYF.

This clone turned up a few times. The J gene is TRBJ1-5, the V gene TRBV2, with D tentatively TRBD1 (6 bases). The V gene lost 4 bases and the J gene lost 6 bases, with 10 bases spanning the gap. The CDR3 consists of 13 residues. Per the germline V gene, CDR1 is SNHLY and CDR2 is FYNNEI. This chain's CDR3 is CASSGEGGQPQHF. CDR3 in DNA: TGTGCCAGCAGTGGGGAGGGGGGTCAGCCCCAGCATTTT.